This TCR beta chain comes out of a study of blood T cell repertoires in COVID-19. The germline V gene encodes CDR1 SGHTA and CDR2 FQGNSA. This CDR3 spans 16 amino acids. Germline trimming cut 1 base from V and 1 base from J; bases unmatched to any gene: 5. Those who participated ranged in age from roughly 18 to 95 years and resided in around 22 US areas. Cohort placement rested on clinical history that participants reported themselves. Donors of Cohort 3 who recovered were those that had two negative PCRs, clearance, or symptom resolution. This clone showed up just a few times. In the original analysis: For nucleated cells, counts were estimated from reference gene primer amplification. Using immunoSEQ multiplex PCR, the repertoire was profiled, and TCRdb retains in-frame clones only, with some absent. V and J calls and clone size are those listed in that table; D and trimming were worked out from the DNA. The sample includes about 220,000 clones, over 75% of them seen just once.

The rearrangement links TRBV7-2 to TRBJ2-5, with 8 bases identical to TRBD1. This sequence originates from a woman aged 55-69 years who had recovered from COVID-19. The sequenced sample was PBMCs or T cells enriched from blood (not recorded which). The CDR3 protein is CASSLDQGTGQETQYF. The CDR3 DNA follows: TGTGCCAGCAGCTTAGACCAGGGGACAGGCCAAGAGACCCAGTACTTC.